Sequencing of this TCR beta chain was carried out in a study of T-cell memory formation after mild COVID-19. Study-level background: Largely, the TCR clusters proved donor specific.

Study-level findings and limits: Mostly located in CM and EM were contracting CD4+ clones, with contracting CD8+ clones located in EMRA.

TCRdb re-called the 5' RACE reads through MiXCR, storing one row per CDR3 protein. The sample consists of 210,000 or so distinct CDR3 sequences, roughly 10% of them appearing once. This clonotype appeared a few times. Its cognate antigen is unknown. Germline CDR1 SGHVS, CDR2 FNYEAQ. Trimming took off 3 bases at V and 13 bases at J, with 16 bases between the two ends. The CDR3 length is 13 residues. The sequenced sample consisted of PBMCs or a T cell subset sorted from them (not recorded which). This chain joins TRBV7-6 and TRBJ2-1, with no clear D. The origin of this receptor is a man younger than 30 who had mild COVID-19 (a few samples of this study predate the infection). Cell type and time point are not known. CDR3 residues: CASSFFLWVPQFF. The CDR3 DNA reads TGTGCCAGCAGCTTTTTTCTCTGGGTACCCCAGTTCTTC. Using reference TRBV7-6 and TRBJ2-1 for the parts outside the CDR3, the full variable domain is GAGVSQSPRYKVTKRGQDVALRCDPISGHVSLYWYRQALGQGPEFLTYFNYEAQQDKSGLPNDRFSAERPEGSISTLTIQRTEQRDSAMYRCASSFFLWVPQFFGPGTRLTVL.